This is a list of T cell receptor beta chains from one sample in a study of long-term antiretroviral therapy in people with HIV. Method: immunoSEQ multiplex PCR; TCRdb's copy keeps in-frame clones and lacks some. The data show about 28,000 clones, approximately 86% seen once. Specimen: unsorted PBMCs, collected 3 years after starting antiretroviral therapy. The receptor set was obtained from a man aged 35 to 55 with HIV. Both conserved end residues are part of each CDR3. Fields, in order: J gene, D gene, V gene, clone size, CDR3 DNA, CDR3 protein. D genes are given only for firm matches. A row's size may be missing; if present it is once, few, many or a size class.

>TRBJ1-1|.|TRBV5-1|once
TGCGCCAGCAGCTTGGACGTCGGAACAGGCACTGAAGCTTTCTTT
CASSLDVGTGTEAFF
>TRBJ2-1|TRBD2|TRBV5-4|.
TGTGCCAGCAGCTGGGGAGGGAGGGCCAGGAATGAGCAGTTCTTC
CASSWGGRARNEQFF
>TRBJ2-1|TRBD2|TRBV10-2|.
TGCGCCAGCAGCCCGGGACTAGCGGGGGGACCCACTGCCCTTACACATGAGCAGTTCTTC
CASSPGLAGGPTALTHEQFF
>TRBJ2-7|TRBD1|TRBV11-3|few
TGTGCCAGCAGCCTGGGACAGGAGACCTACGAGCAGTACTTC
CASSLGQETYEQYF
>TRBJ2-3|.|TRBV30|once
TGTGCCTGGAGCCATAGCACAGATACGCAGTATTTT
CAWSHSTDTQYF
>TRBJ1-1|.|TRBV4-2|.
TGTGCCAGCAGCCAAGACCGACTGCTGAACACTGAAGCTTTCTTT
CASSQDRLLNTEAFF
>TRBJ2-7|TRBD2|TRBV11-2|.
TGTGCCAGCAGCTTAACGGCGGGGGGGAAGGCCTACGAGCAGTACTTC
CASSLTAGGKAYEQYF
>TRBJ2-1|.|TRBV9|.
TGTGCCAGCAGCCCCTGGGGGAGCTCCTACAATGAGCAGTTCTTC
CASSPWGSSYNEQFF
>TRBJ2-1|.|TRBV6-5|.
TGTGCCAGCAGCTATGGACGGGGGTGGAATGAGCAGTTCTTC
CASSYGRGWNEQFF
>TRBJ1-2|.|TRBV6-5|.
TGTGCCAGCAGCCCCCTGGGGGGCAGCAACTATGGCTACACCTTC
CASSPLGGSNYGYTF
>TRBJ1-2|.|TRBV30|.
TGTGCCTGGAGTGGGGCAGGGAAAATTTTCTATGGCTACACCTTC
CAWSGAGKIFYGYTF
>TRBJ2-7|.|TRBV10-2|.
TGCGCCAGCAATGGAGGGACCTACGAGCAGTACTTC
CASNGGTYEQYF
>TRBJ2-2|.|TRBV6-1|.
TGTGCCAGCGGGATTAGCGGTACGAACACCGGGGAGCTGTTTTTT
CASGISGTNTGELFF
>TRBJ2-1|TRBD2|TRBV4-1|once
TGCGCCAGCAGCCAAGATCTCCTAGCGGGAGTTCTCCCAGGTGGGTTCTTC
CASSQDLLAGVLPGGFF
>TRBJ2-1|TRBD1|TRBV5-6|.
TGTGCCAGCAGCTCGGATTATGGGACAGGGACCGGAATGGGGCAGTTCTTC
CASSSDYGTGTGMGQFF
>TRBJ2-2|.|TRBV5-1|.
TGCGCCAGCAGCGTGGACAGTACGAACACCGGGGAGCTGTTTTTT
CASSVDSTNTGELFF
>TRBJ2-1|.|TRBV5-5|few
TGTGCCAGCAGCCAAGGGGGGTCCCCCTACAATGAGCAGTTCTTC
CASSQGGSPYNEQFF
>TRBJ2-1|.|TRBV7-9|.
TGTGCCAGCAGCTTAGGGGGGCAGTCAGCCTACAATGAGCAGTTCTTC
CASSLGGQSAYNEQFF
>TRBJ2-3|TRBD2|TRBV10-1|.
TGCGCCAGCAGTGAGTCGCCAGCGGGAGGGCCGCGAGATACGCAGTATTTT
CASSESPAGGPRDTQYF
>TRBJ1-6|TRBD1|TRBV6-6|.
TGTGCCAGCAGTACCGACAGGGGGACACCCCTCCACTTT
CASSTDRGTPLHF
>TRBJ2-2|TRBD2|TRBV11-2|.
TGTGCCAGCAGCTTTCCGGTCGGTAGCGGGGGACCCGGGGAGCTGTTTTTT
CASSFPVGSGGPGELFF
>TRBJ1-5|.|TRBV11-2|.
TGTGCCAGCAGCCGCGGACAGAGAAATCAGCCCCAGCATTTT
CASSRGQRNQPQHF